This T cell receptor (beta chain) is drawn from a study of blood T cell repertoires in COVID-19. Study-wide context: Whether acute or convalescent, the COVID-19 samples came from the United States, Italy and Spain. PBMCs, B-cell-depleted T cells, or T cells were the source of the cDNA or gDNA that made up the material.

Losses at the gene ends were 2 bases for V and 0 bases for J; bases not matched to a gene: 7. The CDR3 runs 17 residues. CDR1 is MGHRA, CDR2 YSYEKL, per germline. Original data processing: Amplification of reference gene primers provided the estimated nucleated cell counts. Libraries were prepared by immunoSEQ multiplex PCR; TCRdb keeps only in-frame clonotypes and omits some of them. D and trimming were read from the DNA, whereas the V and J calls and clone size are those reported in that table. The table includes tens of thousands of clones, around nine tenths detected once. V gene TRBV4-1 combines with J gene TRBJ2-7; the match to TRBD2 covers 10 bases. This TCR derives from a human donor in a cohort sampled during active COVID-19. Sequences were obtained from peripheral blood. In nucleotides, the CDR3 is TGCGCCAGCAGCCAATCTTTTAGCGGGGGGCCCTCCTACGAGCAGTACTTC. This encodes CASSQSFSGGPSYEQYF.